This T cell receptor beta chain comes out of a study of tissue T cells after allogeneic stem cell transplantation. The study, taken as a whole, reports: Within patients, tissue anatomy strongly shaped TCR repertoire composition.

Produced via immunoSEQ multiplex PCR; TCRdb's table is partial and in-frame only. Here the sample spans over 6,500 clones, approximately 46% being singletons. Specified time point: mouse harvest day 7 after allogeneic transplant. Tail vein injection delivered 10^7 T-cell-depleted bone marrow cells and 10^6 splenic CD5+ T cells. Points on this clone: The antigen is not known. Mouse names are used for the genes. The CDR3 end falls 1 residue outside the read, so it is completed with the germline J gene.

CDR1 is SNHLY, CDR2 FYNGKV, per germline (reference sequence). The CDR3 covers 13 residues. Trimming stripped 5 bases from V and 1 base from J, with 7 bases between. The TCR was taken from a female BALB/c mouse given C57BL/6 T cells with graft-versus-host disease after an allogeneic hematopoietic cell transplant. Sequencing was done on a sample of gut tissue. The chain is built from TRBV3 and TRBJ2-4; weak D call: TRBD1 (5 bases). The CDR3 loop reads CASSPRGQNTLYF. The DNA read from the CDR3 is TGTGCCAGCAGCCCCAGGGGTCAAAACACCTTGTAC. The full variable domain, its missing parts supplied by reference TRBV3 and TRBJ2-4, is GPKVLQIPSHQIIDMGQMVTLNCDPVSNHLYFYWYKQILGQQMEFLVNFYNGKVMEKSKLFKDQFSVERPDGSYFTLKIQPTALEDSAVYFCASSPRGQNTLYFGAGTRLSVL.